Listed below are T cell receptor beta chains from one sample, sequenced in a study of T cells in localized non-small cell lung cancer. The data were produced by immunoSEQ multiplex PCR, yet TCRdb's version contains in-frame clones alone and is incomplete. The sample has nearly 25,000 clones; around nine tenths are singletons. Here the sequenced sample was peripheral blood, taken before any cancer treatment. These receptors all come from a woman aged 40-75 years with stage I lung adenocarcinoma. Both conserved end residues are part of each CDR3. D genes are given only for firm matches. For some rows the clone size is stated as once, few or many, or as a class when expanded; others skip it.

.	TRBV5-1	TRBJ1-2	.	CASRLTANYGYTF	TGCGCCAGCAGGCTAACAGCTAACTATGGCTACACCTTC
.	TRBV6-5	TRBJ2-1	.	CASSYQFTPWNEQFF	TGTGCCAGCAGTTACCAATTCACCCCCTGGAATGAGCAGTTCTTC
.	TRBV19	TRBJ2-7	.	CASSIDLAGQTYEQYF	TGTGCCAGTAGTATAGATCTGGCGGGGCAGACCTACGAGCAGTACTTC
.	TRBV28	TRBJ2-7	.	CASGSREQYF	TGTGCCAGCGGGTCGCGGGAGCAGTACTTC
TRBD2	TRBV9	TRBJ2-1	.	CASSVGLAGWYNEQFF	TGTGCCAGCAGCGTAGGGCTAGCGGGATGGTACAATGAGCAGTTCTTC
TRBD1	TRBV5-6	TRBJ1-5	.	CASSRTGLNNQPQHF	TGTGCCAGCAGCCGGACAGGCCTAAACAATCAGCCCCAGCATTTT
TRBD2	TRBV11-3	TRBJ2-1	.	CASSSGLTSGSSDNEQFF	TGTGCCAGCAGCTCAGGGTTGACTAGCGGGAGTTCGGACAATGAGCAGTTCTTC
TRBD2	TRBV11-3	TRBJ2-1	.	CASSLDLAGAGEQFF	TGTGCCAGCAGCTTAGACTTAGCGGGAGCAGGTGAGCAGTTCTTC
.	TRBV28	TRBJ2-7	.	CASSHPTTGLYYEQYF	TGTGCCAGCAGTCATCCCACGACCGGGCTCTACTACGAGCAGTACTTC
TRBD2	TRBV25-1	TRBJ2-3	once	CASSEYGWAGATDTQYF	TGTGCCAGCAGTGAATATGGCTGGGCGGGAGCCACAGATACGCAGTATTTT
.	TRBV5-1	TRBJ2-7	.	CASARAGENYEQYF	TGCGCCAGCGCTCGGGCAGGGGAGAACTACGAGCAGTACTTC
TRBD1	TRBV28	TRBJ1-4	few	CASSVPGTGANEKLFF	TGTGCCAGCAGTGTACCCGGGACAGGGGCGAATGAAAAACTGTTTTTT